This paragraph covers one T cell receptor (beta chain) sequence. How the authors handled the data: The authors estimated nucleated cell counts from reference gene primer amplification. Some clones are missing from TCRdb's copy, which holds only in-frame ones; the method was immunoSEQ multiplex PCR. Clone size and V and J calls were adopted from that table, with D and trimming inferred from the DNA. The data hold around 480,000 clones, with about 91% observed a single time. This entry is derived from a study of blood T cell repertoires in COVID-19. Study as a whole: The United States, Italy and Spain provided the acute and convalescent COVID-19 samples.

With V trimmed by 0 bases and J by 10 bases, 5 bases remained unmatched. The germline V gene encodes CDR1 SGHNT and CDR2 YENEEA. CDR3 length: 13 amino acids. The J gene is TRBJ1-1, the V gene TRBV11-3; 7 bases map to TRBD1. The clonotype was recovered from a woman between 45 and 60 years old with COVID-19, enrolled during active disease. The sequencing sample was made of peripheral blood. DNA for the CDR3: TGTGCCAGCAGCTTAGATTCGACAGGGAGAGCTTTCTTT. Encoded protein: CASSLDSTGRAFF.